The T cell receptor beta chain described here comes from a study of shared T cell receptors in the human thymus (dated by TCRdb to the early 2020s). Concerning the study at large: The study examined how the human thymus generates shared, self-reactive T-cell receptor alpha chains.

Library creation used the immunoSEQ multiplex PCR assay. TCRdb holds this immuneACCESS table with in-frame rearrangements only. Some clones are missing; in checked studies, unresolved V genes explain under half, and the rest has no known cause. Here the sample has hundreds of thousands of clones; about 90% occur a single time. Over 0.008% of the sample comes from the top ten. Per the germline V gene (reference sequence), SGHKS is the CDR1 and YYEKEE is the CDR2. V is shortened by 1 base, J by 10 bases, and the region joining them spans 32 bases. From cysteine to phenylalanine, the CDR3 is 19 amino acids long. Only the CDR3 part of the read is kept: 57 bases, read in frame from the first base. This clone has a handful of counts. The antigen it binds to is not known. No much larger clone is present one base from it, and per-base qualities are unavailable. These same records also appear under a second study, on human thymus T cells. As that second study puts it: In Finland, the donors were immunologically healthy infants who were having open corrective cardiac surgery for congenital heart defects. The thymus tissue came from surgical resects taken out during corrective cardiac surgery. Both the thymic and the peripheral blood repertoires appeared to show biased V and J gene segment usage. According to the related research, thymic TCR repertoires were highly overlapping among unrelated individuals. The study characterized TCR alpha and beta repertoires from eight infant thymus samples and a few related peripheral blood samples. Donor ages ranged from about 7 to 250 days, and the cohort comprised over five male and a couple of female infants. After being mechanically released from the tissue, thymocytes were kept at -70 degrees C in pellets of roughly 9.5-32 million cells. A QIAsymphony instrument was used to extract genomic DNA from frozen cell pellets. The immunoSEQ multiplex PCR assay was used to amplify the TCRB and TCRAD loci from a standardized amount of quality-controlled genomic DNA. The V(D)J region was spanned by amplicons of a length sufficient to cover the CDR3 and to identify V and J genes. Amplicon sequencing was performed on an Illumina platform through the commercial immunoSEQ service. Primer bias and sequencing errors were corrected as previously described, and TCRAD and TCRB definitions were based on the IMGT database. immunoSEQ Analyzer 3.0 and VDJTools were used for repertoire analysis, which covered basic statistics, V/J segment usage, diversity estimates, rarefaction and pairwise overlap. Diversity was estimated using the Chao1, ChaoE, Efron-Thisted, Shannon and inverse Simpson indices, and was also estimated on datasets down-sampled to the size of the smallest sample. Repertoire overlap was assessed by strict matching of CDR3 nucleotide sequence, V gene and J gene, and clustering was done by Jaccard-based multidimensional scaling. On average, thymus samples yielded 750,000 to 1,000,000 unique TCRB clonotypes, whereas blood samples yielded some 92,000.

The sequence is built from TRBV5-5 and TRBJ1-1; matching of 5 bases hints at TRBD1 as the D gene. Sequenced: thymocytes. The origin of this receptor is a boy younger than two with a congenital heart defect. Donor details come from another sample of the same person, matched by shared clones. This receptor carries the CDR3 CASSLFAGSDPCGGRIAFF. The DNA is TGTGCCAGCAGCTTGTTCGCGGGTTCGGACCCGTGTGGGGGGAGGATAGCTTTCTTT.